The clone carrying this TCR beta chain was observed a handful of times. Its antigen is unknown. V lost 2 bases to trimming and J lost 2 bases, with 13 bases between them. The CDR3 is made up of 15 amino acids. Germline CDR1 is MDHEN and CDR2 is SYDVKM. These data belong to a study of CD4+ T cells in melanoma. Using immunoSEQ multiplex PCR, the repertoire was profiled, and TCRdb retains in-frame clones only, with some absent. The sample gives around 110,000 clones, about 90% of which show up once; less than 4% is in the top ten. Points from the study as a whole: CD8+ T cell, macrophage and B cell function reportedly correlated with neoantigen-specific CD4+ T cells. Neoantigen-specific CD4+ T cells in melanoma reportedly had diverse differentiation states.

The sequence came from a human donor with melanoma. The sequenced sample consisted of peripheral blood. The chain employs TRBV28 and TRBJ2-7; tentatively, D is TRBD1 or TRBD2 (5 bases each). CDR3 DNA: TGTGCCAGCAGTTTAACTGGGGACGGTGCCTACGAGCAGTACTTC. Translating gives CASSLTGDGAYEQYF.